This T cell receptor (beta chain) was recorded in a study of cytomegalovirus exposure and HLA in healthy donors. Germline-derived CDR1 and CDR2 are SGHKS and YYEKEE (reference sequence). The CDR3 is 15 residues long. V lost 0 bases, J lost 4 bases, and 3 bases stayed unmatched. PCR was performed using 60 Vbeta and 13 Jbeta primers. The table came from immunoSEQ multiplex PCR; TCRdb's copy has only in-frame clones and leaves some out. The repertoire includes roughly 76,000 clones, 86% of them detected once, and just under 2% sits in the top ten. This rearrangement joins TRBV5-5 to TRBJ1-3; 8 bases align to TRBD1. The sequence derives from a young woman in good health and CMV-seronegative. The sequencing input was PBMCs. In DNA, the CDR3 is TGTGCCAGCAGCTTGGCCTGGACAGGGGGAAACACCATATATTTT. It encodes CASSLAWTGGNTIYF.